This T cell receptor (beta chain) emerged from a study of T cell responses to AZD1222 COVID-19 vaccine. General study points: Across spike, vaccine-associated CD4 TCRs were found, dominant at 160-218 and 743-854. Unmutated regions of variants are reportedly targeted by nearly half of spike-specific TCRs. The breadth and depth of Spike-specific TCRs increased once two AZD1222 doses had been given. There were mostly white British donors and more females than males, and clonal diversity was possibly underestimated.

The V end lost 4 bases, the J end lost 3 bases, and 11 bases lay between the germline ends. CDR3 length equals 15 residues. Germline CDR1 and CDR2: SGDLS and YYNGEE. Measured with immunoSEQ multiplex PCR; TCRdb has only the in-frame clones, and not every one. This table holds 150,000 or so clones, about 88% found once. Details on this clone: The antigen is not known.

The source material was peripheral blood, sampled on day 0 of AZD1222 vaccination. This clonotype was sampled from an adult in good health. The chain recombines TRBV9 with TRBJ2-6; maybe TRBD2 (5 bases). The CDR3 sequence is CASSPTRGGANVLTF. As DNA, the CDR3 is TGTGCCAGCAGCCCAACCCGGGGTGGGGCCAACGTCCTGACTTTC.